This is a list of T cell receptor beta chains from one sample in a study of cytotoxic CD8 clonotypes in ibrutinib-treated CLL. The table came from immunoSEQ multiplex PCR; TCRdb's copy has only in-frame clones and leaves some out. This sample has about 310,000 clones; almost 80% occur once, and the top ten carry 6.5% to 8.5%. Sequencing was performed on PBMCs, taken before ibrutinib treatment. The receptors were sampled from a human donor with chronic lymphocytic leukemia. CDR3s include the opening cysteine and the closing phenylalanine or tryptophan. The order of the fields is D gene, J gene, clone size, V gene, CDR3 DNA, CDR3 protein. D genes are given only for firm matches. The size field is filled for only some rows; it gives once, few, many or a size class.

>.|TRBJ2-3|.|TRBV13
TGTGCCAGCAGCGTCCTTTTAGGAGAGACCACAGATACGCAGTATTTT
CASSVLLGETTDTQYF
>TRBD1|TRBJ1-1|.|TRBV27
TGTGCCAGCAGTATGGGACAGAAGAACACTGAAGCTTTCTTT
CASSMGQKNTEAFF
>TRBD1|TRBJ2-7|once|TRBV28
TGTGCCAGCCGCCTCGGACAGGGGTTTTTCTACGAGCAGTACTTC
CASRLGQGFFYEQYF
>TRBD2|TRBJ2-5|.|TRBV7-7
TGTGCCAGCAGCGCTGGACTAGCGATACAAGAGACCCAGTACTTC
CASSAGLAIQETQYF
>TRBD1|TRBJ1-1|.|TRBV7-6
TGTGCCAGCAGCTCCGGGACAGCCTTCGATGGAGCTTTCTTT
CASSSGTAFDGAFF
>.|TRBJ2-4|.|TRBV28
TGTGCCAGCAGTTTACTACTTGGGACTCCCGTGGAGAAAAACATTCAGTACTTC
CASSLLLGTPVEKNIQYF
>.|TRBJ2-7|.|TRBV2
TGTGCCAGCAGTGGAACGTACGTGGCACGCGAGCAGTACTTC
CASSGTYVAREQYF
>TRBD1|TRBJ2-1|.|TRBV6-1
TGTGCCAGCAGTGAGACAGGGGGCTTCAGTGAGCAGTTCTTC
CASSETGGFSEQFF
>.|TRBJ2-1|.|TRBV7-8
TGTGCCAGCAGCCAGCGACTAGGCCGCTACAATGAGCAGTTCTTC
CASSQRLGRYNEQFF
>.|TRBJ2-7|few|TRBV30
TGTGCCTGGAGTGTAATTGGCCCCCGCCAGCAGTACTTC
CAWSVIGPRQQYF
>.|TRBJ2-7|few|TRBV7-2
TGTGCCAGCAGCTTAGCGCACGAAGTGTACGAGCAGTACTTC
CASSLAHEVYEQYF
>TRBD1|TRBJ2-7|.|TRBV5-1
TGCGCCAGCAGCCGAGACAGGGCCAACTACGAGCAGTACTTC
CASSRDRANYEQYF
>.|TRBJ2-7|few|TRBV28
TGTGCCAGCAGTTTACGGGGGGACAGATCCTACGAGCAGTACTTC
CASSLRGDRSYEQYF
>.|TRBJ1-5|.|TRBV7-2
TGTGCCAGCAGCTTAGCCACAGGGACCCATCAGCCCCAGCATTTT
CASSLATGTHQPQHF
>.|TRBJ2-2|few|TRBV10-1
TGCGCCAGCAGCGCAACAGGGCACACCGGGGAGCTGTTTTTT
CASSATGHTGELFF
>.|TRBJ2-7|.|TRBV27
TGTGCCAGCAGTTTAACGCCTAACTACGAGCAGTACTTC
CASSLTPNYEQYF
>.|TRBJ1-4|.|TRBV7-9
TGTGCCAGCAGCCCTCCAGATGAAAAACTGTTTTTT
CASSPPDEKLFF
>TRBD1|TRBJ2-7|.|TRBV6-5
TGTGCCAGCAGTTACACAGGGACAGGGACCTACGAGCAGTACTTC
CASSYTGTGTYEQYF
>.|TRBJ2-1|.|TRBV27
TGTGCCAGCAGTCCACTCGACGGCTACAATGAGCAGTTCTTC
CASSPLDGYNEQFF
>.|TRBJ1-5|.|TRBV2
TGTGCCAGCAGTGAACAGACTAGCAATCAGCCCCAGCATTTT
CASSEQTSNQPQHF
>.|TRBJ1-1|few|TRBV9
TGTGCCAGCAGCGCAAGGGGGGGCGCTGAAGCTTTCTTT
CASSARGGAEAFF
>.|TRBJ1-2|.|TRBV14
TGTGCCAGCAGCCAAGGAACAGGGTATGGCTACACCTTC
CASSQGTGYGYTF
>TRBD1|TRBJ2-4|.|TRBV19
TGTGCCAGTAGTATTTCCGGGACAGTGAGGAACATTCAGTACTTC
CASSISGTVRNIQYF
>.|TRBJ1-1|.|TRBV27
TGTGCCAGCAGACCCTTTTGGACCCGGGCTTTGAACACTGAAGCTTTCTTT
CASRPFWTRALNTEAFF
>TRBD2|TRBJ2-1|few|TRBV7-9
TGTGCCAGCAGCTTCATACTAGCGGGAGGAACCTACAATGAGCAGTTCTTC
CASSFILAGGTYNEQFF
>.|TRBJ1-5|.|TRBV4-1
TGCGCCAGCAGCCACCCACGGGGCCAGGAGGGATATCAGCCCCAGCATTTT
CASSHPRGQEGYQPQHF
>.|TRBJ2-3|.|TRBV30
TGTGCCTGGAGTTCCGATTACGGACATACGAGAGATACGCAGTATTTT
CAWSSDYGHTRDTQYF
>.|TRBJ2-3|few|TRBV5-4
TGTGCCAGCAGCTTAGGAGGGGGGACTGATACGCAGTATTTT
CASSLGGGTDTQYF
>TRBD2|TRBJ2-5|.|TRBV27
TGTGCCAGCAGTTTGATAAAGCTAGCGGGGAACCAAGAGACCCAGTACTTC
CASSLIKLAGNQETQYF
>TRBD2|TRBJ2-7|.|TRBV28
TGTGCCAGCAGGCGACTAGCGGGAGGTTCCTACGAGCAGTACTTC
CASRRLAGGSYEQYF
>TRBD2|TRBJ2-3|.|TRBV12-5
TGTGCTAGTGGCCCGGGAGCGGGAGGCGGCACAGATACGCAGTATTTT
CASGPGAGGGTDTQYF
>.|TRBJ2-7|few|TRBV10-3
TGTGCCATCAGTGAGTCGAACAGCTACGAGCAGTACTTC
CAISESNSYEQYF
>TRBD2|TRBJ2-5|once|TRBV29-1
TGCAGCGCGGGACTAGCGGGAGAGGAGACCCAGTACTTC
CSAGLAGEETQYF
>TRBD2|TRBJ2-1|.|TRBV30
TGTGCCTGGAGTGTAGAAGGTAGCGGGTCCTACAATGAGCAGTTCTTC
CAWSVEGSGSYNEQFF
>.|TRBJ2-5|.|TRBV9
TGTGCCAGCAGCGTAGTCGGGGGAGAAGCTGAGACCCAGTACTTC
CASSVVGGEAETQYF
>TRBD2|TRBJ2-5|once|TRBV11-2
TGTGCCAGCAGAACAGCGGGATCCCAAGAGACCCAGTACTTC
CASRTAGSQETQYF
>.|TRBJ2-5|.|TRBV27
TGTGCCAGCAGGACACGGGGGACGGAGACCCAGTACTTC
CASRTRGTETQYF
>.|TRBJ1-3|.|TRBV4-3
TGCGCCAGCAGCCCTTCAACGGGCGTTGGAAACACCATATATTTT
CASSPSTGVGNTIYF
>TRBD2|TRBJ2-7|.|TRBV4-2
TGTGCCAGCAGCCAAGATAGCGGGAGGGCCGGGAACGAGCAGTACTTC
CASSQDSGRAGNEQYF
>.|TRBJ2-1|once|TRBV5-1
TGCGCCAGCAGCTTGTCTGCAGCCTCCTACAATGAGCAGTTCTTC
CASSLSAASYNEQFF
>TRBD2|TRBJ2-7|.|TRBV5-1
TGCGCCAGCAGTTCAATTACTAGCGGGAGCTCCTACGAGCAGTACTTC
CASSSITSGSSYEQYF
>.|TRBJ2-2|.|TRBV10-3
TGTGCCATCAGTGAGCCAACTGATCCGTCCGGGGAGCTGTTTTTT
CAISEPTDPSGELFF
>TRBD2|TRBJ2-7|few|TRBV9
TGTGCCAGCAGCGTAGGGGTAGCGGGAGGCTACGAGCAGTACTTC
CASSVGVAGGYEQYF
>.|TRBJ1-2|.|TRBV5-4
TGTGCCAGCAGCTTGGCCAGGGGCCATGGTGGCTACACCTTC
CASSLARGHGGYTF
>TRBD1|TRBJ1-5|.|TRBV19
TGTGCCAGTAGTATAAGTTCTGGGACAGGGGTAAATCAGCCCCAGCATTTT
CASSISSGTGVNQPQHF
>.|TRBJ1-2|.|TRBV6-5
TGTGCCAGCCAGCCATGGATCGGGGCTAACTATGGCTACACCTTC
CASQPWIGANYGYTF
>TRBD2|TRBJ2-7|.|TRBV5-1
TGCGCCAGCAGCTGGGAACTAGCGGGAGGATCCTACGAGCAGTACTTC
CASSWELAGGSYEQYF
>.|TRBJ1-4|once|TRBV5-1
TGCGCCAGCAGCCCGTCAGGGGCAACTAATGAAAAACTGTTTTTT
CASSPSGATNEKLFF
>.|TRBJ2-5|.|TRBV19
TGTGCCAGTAATCTCGGCAGACAAGAGACCCAGTACTTC
CASNLGRQETQYF